The 23 T cell receptor beta chains reported below all come from one sample, sequenced in a study of control samples from healthy donors and cancer patients. TCRdb's copy holds only in-frame clones and misses some; the assay was immunoSEQ multiplex PCR. The sample lists under 450,000 clones; more than 80% were seen once. The source material was PBMCs. The receptors stem from a man aged 40-50 years with head and neck cancer.

The CDR3 DNA reads TGTGCCAGCAGCTCATTCACTGAAGCTTTCTTT. This codes for CASSSFTEAFF. The J gene is TRBJ1-1, the V gene TRBV5-6; D ambiguous. The CDR3 contains 11 residues. Germline CDR1 SGHDT, CDR2 YYEEEE. The germline V and J ends were trimmed by 3 bases and 4 bases, with 4 bases remaining between them.

This clone was recorded once. The genes are TRBV2 and TRBJ1-1, with 9 bases that match TRBD1. V trimming: 8 bases; J trimming: 5 bases; junction bases outside the gene matches: 6. CDR1 is SNHLY and CDR2 is FYNNEI in the germline V gene. CDR3 size: 13 residues. CDR3: CASGGQGITEAFF. The CDR3 nucleotides are TGTGCCAGCGGGGGACAGGGTATAACTGAAGCTTTCTTT.

As concerns this clone: Other DNA sequences in this sample translate to the same CDR3. The V and J genes are TRBV27 and TRBJ2-7; D assignment may be TRBD1 or TRBD2 (5 bases each). The germline V gene encodes CDR1 MNHEY and CDR2 SMNVEV (reference sequence). The CDR3 is made up of 13 amino acids. V shed 2 bases and J shed 0 bases, with 5 bases lying between them. The CDR3 DNA reads as TGTGCCAGCAGTTTAGGGACCTCCTACGAGCAGTACTTC. This sequence encodes CASSLGTSYEQYF.

The J gene is TRBJ1-4, the V gene TRBV25-1; 8 bases fit TRBD1. The V and J ends lost 6 bases and 6 bases, in that order; junction bases with no gene match: 9. CDR3 length equals 15 residues. Germline loops: CDR1 MGHDK, CDR2 SYGVNS. The CDR3 nucleotides are TGTGCCAGCAGAGGTGTCAGGGGGCGTGATGAAAAACTGTTTTTT. It specifies CASRGVRGRDEKLFF. Complete variable domain (other parts from reference TRBV25-1 and TRBJ1-4): EADIYQTPRYLVIGTGKKITLECSQTMGHDKMYWYQQDPGMELHLIHYSYGVNSTEKGDLSSESTVSRIRTEHFPLTLESARPSHTSQYLCASRGVRGRDEKLFFGSGTQLSVL.

This clone was seen only a few times. The gene calls are TRBV4-2 and TRBJ2-1; 7 bases are a match to TRBD2. V dropped 3 bases and J dropped 1; count of bases not matched to a gene: 3. The CDR3 spans 15 residues. Germline V gives CDR1 LGHNA, CDR2 YNFKEQ. This CDR3 reads CASSQIGGSYNEQFF. In DNA form, the CDR3 reads TGTGCCAGCAGCCAGATCGGGGGGTCCTACAATGAGCAGTTCTTC.

This chain links TRBV25-1 with TRBJ1-1, with 8 nucleotides matching TRBD1. Germline V gene lookup returns CDR1 MGHDK and CDR2 SYGVNS. Germline trimming cut 6 bases from V and 0 bases from J; bases unmatched to any gene: 3. The CDR3 loop spans 14 amino acids. The CDR3 DNA follows: TGTGCCAGCAGGACGGACAGGGTGAACACTGAAGCTTTCTTT. The encoded protein is CASRTDRVNTEAFF.

V gene TRBV28 combines with J gene TRBJ2-7; perhaps TRBD1 as D (6 bases). V lost 4 bases and J 3 bases, leaving 13 bases between the germline ends. Germline V CDR1 and CDR2: MDHEN, SYDVKM. The CDR3 sequence is 14 residues long. CDR3 amino acids: CASSSPRRGYEQYF. The CDR3 DNA is TGTGCCAGCAGTTCCCCCCGCAGGGGCTACGAGCAGTACTTC.

The genes are TRBV27 and TRBJ2-7, with D possibly matching TRBD1 (5 bases). Germline V CDR1 and CDR2: MNHEY, SMNVEV (reference sequence). V was trimmed by 5 bases and J by 6 bases, leaving 14 bases between them. The CDR3 runs 13 residues. The CDR3: CASSQGAFSEQYF. As DNA, the CDR3 is TGTGCCAGCAGTCAAGGGGCGTTTAGCGAGCAGTACTTC.

The chain couples TRBV7-8 to TRBJ2-5, with D perhaps TRBD2 (6 bases). CDR1 is SGHVS and CDR2 is FQNEAQ in the germline V gene. Trimming removed 2 bases from V and 5 bases from J, with 15 bases in between. This CDR3 region has 15 residues. The CDR3: CASSLPGVWGETQYF. CDR3 in DNA: TGTGCCAGCAGCTTACCGGGGGTATGGGGGGAGACCCAGTACTTC.

V is TRBV7-2 and J is TRBJ2-1; 9 nucleotides agree with TRBD2. The CDR3 is 15 amino acids. After removal of 2 bases from V and 5 bases from J, the junction contained 4 bases not matched to a gene. Per the germline V gene, CDR1 is SGHTA and CDR2 is FQGNSA. Here the CDR3 reads CASSLWRGGDNEQFF. CDR3 bases: TGTGCCAGCAGCTTATGGCGCGGGGGGGACAATGAGCAGTTCTTC.

The chain links TRBV7-6 to TRBJ2-2, with a possible D match to TRBD1 (8 bases). V was trimmed by 0 bases and J by 4 bases, leaving 15 bases between them. This CDR3 has 17 residues. The germline gives CDR1 SGHVS, CDR2 FNYEAQ. CDR3 region: CASSLAFYRGGTGELFF. CDR3 in DNA: TGTGCCAGCAGCTTAGCTTTCTACAGGGGGGGCACCGGGGAGCTGTTTTTT.

V is TRBV7-2 and J is TRBJ2-5, with D unclear. V was clipped by 0 bases and J by 4 bases, with 3 bases between them. This CDR3 region has 12 residues. Germline V CDR1 and CDR2: SGHTA, FQGNSA. CDR3 DNA sequence: TGTGCCAGCAGCTTAGCCTTAGAGACCCAGTACTTC. Translated: CASSLALETQYF.

The chain links TRBV7-8 to TRBJ1-3, with D unresolved. Between the trimmed V and J ends, which lost 5 bases and 3 bases, there was a span of 11 bases. CDR1 SGHVS and CDR2 FQNEAQ come from the germline V gene. CDR3 length: 14 amino acids. CDR3 sequence: CASSKTGLGNTIYF. The CDR3 DNA reads as TGTGCCAGCAGCAAAACCGGTCTTGGAAACACCATATATTTT.

The V gene is TRBV4-3, the J gene TRBJ2-7, with 7 bases that match TRBD1. CDR3 length equals 15 residues. CDR1 LGHNA and CDR2 YSLEER come from the germline V gene. V trimming: 0 bases; J trimming: 5 bases; junction bases outside the gene matches: 7. CDR3 DNA: TGCGCCAGCAGCCAAGACAGGGGGACGGGGCACGAGCAGTACTTC. This translates into CASSQDRGTGHEQYF.

This clone was found a few times. Other DNA sequences in the same sample also yield this CDR3. The genes are TRBV5-1 and TRBJ1-5; D remains unclear. This CDR3 has 13 amino acids. Germline loops: CDR1 SGHRS, CDR2 YFSETQ. Trimming took 2 bases from V and 0 from J, leaving 3 bases between them. CDR3 bases: TGCGCCAGCAGCTTCGATAGCAATCAGCCCCAGCATTTT. The encoded protein is CASSFDSNQPQHF.

The chain has TRBV3-1 (or the pseudogene TRBV3-2) and TRBJ2-7; D might be TRBD1 or TRBD2, each matching 5 bases. V lost 1 base and J 1 base, leaving 14 bases between the germline ends. Germline CDR1 and CDR2: LGHDT and YNNKEL (reference sequence). The CDR3 is made up of 16 amino acids. The CDR3 protein is CASSQAGTRASYEQYF. CDR3 DNA sequence: TGTGCCAGCAGCCAAGCTGGGACCAGGGCATCCTACGAGCAGTACTTC.

This clone was counted only a few times. The V call is TRBV3-1 (or the pseudogene TRBV3-2), the J call TRBJ2-3; tentative D call: TRBD2 (5 bases). CDR1 is LGHDT, CDR2 YNNKEL, per germline (reference sequence). CDR3 length: 19 amino acids. Trimming removed 2 bases at V and 0 bases at J, with 21 bases between. The CDR3 is CASSQSRGSATWSTDTQYF. The CDR3 DNA follows: TGTGCCAGCAGCCAAAGTCGTGGTAGCGCGACCTGGAGCACAGATACGCAGTATTTT.

This clone was seen only once. The chain links TRBV15 to TRBJ2-7; possible D gene TRBD2, 5 bases. The ends were cut back, 5 bases at V and 7 bases at J, with 12 bases in the middle. CDR1 is LNHNV and CDR2 is YYDKDF in the germline V gene (reference sequence). The CDR3 is 12 residues long. The CDR3 loop is CATSPSGREQYF. CDR3 nucleotide sequence: TGTGCCACCAGCCCCAGCGGCAGGGAGCAGTACTTC. The full variable domain, its missing parts supplied by reference TRBV15 and TRBJ2-7, is DAMVIQNPRYQVTQFGKPVTLSCSQTLNHNVMYWYQQKSSQAPKLLFHYYDKDFNNEADTPDNFQSRRPNTSFCFLDIRSPGLGDTAMYLCATSPSGREQYFGPGTRLTVT.

CDR3 nucleotides: TGTGCCAGCACTAGGGGGACCGGGGAGCTGTTTTTT. As protein: CASTRGTGELFF. The V gene is TRBV6-5, the J gene TRBJ2-2; possibly TRBD1 for D (6 bases). CDR3 length: 12 residues. Per the germline V gene, CDR1 is MNHEY and CDR2 is SVGAGI. V was pared by 7 bases and J by 5 bases, with 8 bases between.

The DNA of the CDR3 is TGCAGCGTTGACCGGGGGAGCACAGATACGCAGTATTTT. Translating it yields CSVDRGSTDTQYF. The V and J genes are TRBV29-1 and TRBJ2-3; a weak D match, TRBD2 (6 bases). There are 13 residues in the CDR3. Germline V lookup: CDR1 SQVTM, CDR2 ANQGSEA. The ends were cut back, 3 bases at V and 0 bases at J, with 7 bases in the middle.

V is TRBV3-1 (or the pseudogene TRBV3-2) and J is TRBJ1-2; D perhaps matches TRBD1 (6 bases). V dropped 1 base and J dropped 8 bases, with 11 bases sitting between them. The CDR3 runs to 13 residues. Germline lookup yields CDR1 LGHDT and CDR2 YNNKEL (reference sequence). CDR3 residues: CASSQVPGVGYTF. The CDR3 DNA reads TGTGCCAGCAGCCAAGTGCCAGGGGTGGGCTACACCTTC.

The V gene is TRBV7-9, the J gene TRBJ1-3; D is unclear. In germline, CDR1 is SEHNR, CDR2 FQNEAQ (reference sequence). The V gene lost 4 bases and the J gene lost 4 bases, with 5 bases spanning the gap. The CDR3 has 12 amino acids. The CDR3 nucleotides read TGTGCCAGCAGCTCCCTAGGAAACACCATATATTTT. Translation gives CASSSLGNTIYF.

The table lists this clone with a count of one. This chain connects TRBV28 to TRBJ2-7; 7 bases fit TRBD1. Per the germline V gene, CDR1 is MDHEN and CDR2 is SYDVKM. With V trimmed by 2 bases and J by 6 bases, 10 bases remained unmatched. The CDR3 sequence is 15 residues long. In DNA form, the CDR3 reads TGTGCCAGCAGTTTAGGGCAGGGGGTTCCAAGCGAGCAGTACTTC. Translation: CASSLGQGVPSEQYF.